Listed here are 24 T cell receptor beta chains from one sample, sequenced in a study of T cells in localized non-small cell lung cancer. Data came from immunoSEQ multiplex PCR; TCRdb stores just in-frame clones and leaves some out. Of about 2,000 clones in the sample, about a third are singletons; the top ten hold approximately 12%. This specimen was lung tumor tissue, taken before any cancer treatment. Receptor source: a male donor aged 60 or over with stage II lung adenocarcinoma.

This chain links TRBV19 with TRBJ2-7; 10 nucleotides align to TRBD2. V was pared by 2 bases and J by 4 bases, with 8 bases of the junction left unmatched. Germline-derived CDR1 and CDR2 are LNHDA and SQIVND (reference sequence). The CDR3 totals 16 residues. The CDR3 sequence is CASSIKSGRASYEQYF. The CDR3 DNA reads TGTGCCAGTAGTATAAAAAGCGGGAGGGCGTCGTACGAGCAGTACTTC.

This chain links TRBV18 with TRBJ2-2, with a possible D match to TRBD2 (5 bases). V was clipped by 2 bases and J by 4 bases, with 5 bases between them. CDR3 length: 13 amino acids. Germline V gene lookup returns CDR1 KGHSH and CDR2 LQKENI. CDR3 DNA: TGTGCCAGCTCACCAGGACTCACCGGGGAGCTGTTTTTT. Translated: CASSPGLTGELFF.

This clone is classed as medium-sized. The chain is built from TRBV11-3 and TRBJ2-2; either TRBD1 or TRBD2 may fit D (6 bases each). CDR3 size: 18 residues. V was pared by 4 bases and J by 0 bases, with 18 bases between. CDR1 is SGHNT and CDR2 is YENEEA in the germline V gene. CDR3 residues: CASSSTSGGPTNTGELFF. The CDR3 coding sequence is TGTGCCAGCAGCTCTACGAGTGGGGGGCCCACGAACACCGGGGAGCTGTTTTTT.

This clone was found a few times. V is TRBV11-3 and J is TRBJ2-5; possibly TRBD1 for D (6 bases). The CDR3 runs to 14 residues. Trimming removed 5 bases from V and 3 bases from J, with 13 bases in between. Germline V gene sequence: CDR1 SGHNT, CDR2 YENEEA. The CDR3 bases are TGTGCCAGCAGCACTTACAGGGACGAAGAGACCCAGTACTTC. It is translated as CASSTYRDEETQYF.

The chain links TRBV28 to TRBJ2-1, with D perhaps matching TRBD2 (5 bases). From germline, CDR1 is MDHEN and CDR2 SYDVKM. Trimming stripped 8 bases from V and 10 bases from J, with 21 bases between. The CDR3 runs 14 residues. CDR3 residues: CASGLLEEAREQFF. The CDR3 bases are TGTGCCAGCGGGTTATTGGAGGAGGCGCGCGAGCAGTTCTTC.

This CDR3 is CASSSQTPPYNEQFF. CDR3 sequence (DNA): TGTGCCAGCAGCTCCCAGACACCCCCCTACAATGAGCAGTTCTTC. The rearrangement joins TRBV11-3 to TRBJ2-1; unclear D gene. CDR3 length: 15 residues. Trimming took 4 bases from V and 2 from J, leaving 12 bases between them. Germline CDR1 reads SGHNT; CDR2 reads YENEEA.

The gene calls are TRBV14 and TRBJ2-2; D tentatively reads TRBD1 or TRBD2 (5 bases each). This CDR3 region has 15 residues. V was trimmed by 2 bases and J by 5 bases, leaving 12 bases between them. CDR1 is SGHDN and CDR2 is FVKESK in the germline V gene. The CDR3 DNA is TGTGCCAGCAGCCAATTGGGGGATCAAACCGGGGAGCTGTTTTTT. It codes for CASSQLGDQTGELFF.

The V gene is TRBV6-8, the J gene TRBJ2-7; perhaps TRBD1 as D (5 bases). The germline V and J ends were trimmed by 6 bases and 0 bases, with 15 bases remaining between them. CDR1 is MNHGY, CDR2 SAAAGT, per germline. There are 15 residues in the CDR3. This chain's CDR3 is CASSPDRRTSYEQYF. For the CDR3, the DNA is TGTGCCAGCAGCCCCGACAGACGTACCTCCTACGAGCAGTACTTC.

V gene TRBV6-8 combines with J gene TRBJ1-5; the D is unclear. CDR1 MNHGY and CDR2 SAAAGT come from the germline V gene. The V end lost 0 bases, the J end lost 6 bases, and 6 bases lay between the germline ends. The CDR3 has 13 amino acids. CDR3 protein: CASSYSVRQPQHF. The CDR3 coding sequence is TGTGCCAGCAGTTACTCCGTGCGTCAGCCCCAGCATTTT.

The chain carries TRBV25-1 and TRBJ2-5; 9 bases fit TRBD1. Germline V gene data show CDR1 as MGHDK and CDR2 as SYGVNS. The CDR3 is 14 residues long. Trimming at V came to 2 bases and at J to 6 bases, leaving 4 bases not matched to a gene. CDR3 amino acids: CASSEPTGGKTQYF. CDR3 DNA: TGTGCCAGCAGTGAACCCACAGGGGGCAAGACCCAGTACTTC.

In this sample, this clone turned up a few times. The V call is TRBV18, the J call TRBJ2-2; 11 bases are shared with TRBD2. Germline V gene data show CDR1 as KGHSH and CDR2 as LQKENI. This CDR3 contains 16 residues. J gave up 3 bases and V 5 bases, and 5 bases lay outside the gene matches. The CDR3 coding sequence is TGTGCCAGCTCATTACAACTAGCGGGAGACACCGGGGAGCTGTTTTTT. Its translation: CASSLQLAGDTGELFF.

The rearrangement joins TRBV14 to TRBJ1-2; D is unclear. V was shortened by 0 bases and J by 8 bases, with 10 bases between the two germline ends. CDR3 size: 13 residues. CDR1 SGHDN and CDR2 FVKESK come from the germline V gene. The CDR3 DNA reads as TGTGCCAGCAGCCAAGAATTAGGGAGCGGCTACACCTTC. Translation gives CASSQELGSGYTF.

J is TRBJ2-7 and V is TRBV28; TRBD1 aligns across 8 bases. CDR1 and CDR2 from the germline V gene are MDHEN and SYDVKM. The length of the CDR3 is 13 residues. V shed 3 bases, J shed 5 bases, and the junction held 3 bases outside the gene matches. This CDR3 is CASSFRGLHEQYF. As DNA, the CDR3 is TGTGCCAGCAGTTTCAGGGGGCTACACGAGCAGTACTTC. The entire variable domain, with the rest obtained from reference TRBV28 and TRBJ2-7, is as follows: DVKVTQSSRYLVKRTGEKVFLECVQDMDHENMFWYRQDPGLGLRLIYFSYDVKMKEKGDIPEGYSVSREKKERFSLILESASTNQTSMYLCASSFRGLHEQYFGPGTRLTVT.

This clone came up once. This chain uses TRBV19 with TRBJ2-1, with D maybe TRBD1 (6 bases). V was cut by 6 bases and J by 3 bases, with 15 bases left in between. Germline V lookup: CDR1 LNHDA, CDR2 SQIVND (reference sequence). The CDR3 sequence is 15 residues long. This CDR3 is CASSPTGLGYNEQFF. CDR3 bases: TGTGCCAGTAGCCCGACAGGACTGGGCTACAATGAGCAGTTCTTC.

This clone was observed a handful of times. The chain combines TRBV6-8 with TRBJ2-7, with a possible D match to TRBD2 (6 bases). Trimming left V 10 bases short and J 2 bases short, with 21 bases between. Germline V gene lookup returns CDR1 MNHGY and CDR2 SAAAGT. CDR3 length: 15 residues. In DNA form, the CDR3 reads TGTGCCATCAGCAGAGGTGGCGGGATGACCTACGAGCAGTACTTC. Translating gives CAISRGGGMTYEQYF.

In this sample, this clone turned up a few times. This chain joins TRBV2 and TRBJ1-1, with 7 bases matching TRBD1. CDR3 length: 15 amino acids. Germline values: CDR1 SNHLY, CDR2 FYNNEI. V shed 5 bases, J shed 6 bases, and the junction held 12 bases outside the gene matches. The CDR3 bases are TGTGCCAGCAGTCCACCAACAGGGGCGGTAGCTGAAGCTTTCTTT. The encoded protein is CASSPPTGAVAEAFF.

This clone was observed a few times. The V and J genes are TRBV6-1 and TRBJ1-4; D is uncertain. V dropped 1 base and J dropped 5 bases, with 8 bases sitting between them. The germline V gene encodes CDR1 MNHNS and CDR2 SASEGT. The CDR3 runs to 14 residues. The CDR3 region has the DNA TGTGCCAGCAGTGAAGGGCCAAGGAATGAAAAACTGTTTTTT. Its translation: CASSEGPRNEKLFF.

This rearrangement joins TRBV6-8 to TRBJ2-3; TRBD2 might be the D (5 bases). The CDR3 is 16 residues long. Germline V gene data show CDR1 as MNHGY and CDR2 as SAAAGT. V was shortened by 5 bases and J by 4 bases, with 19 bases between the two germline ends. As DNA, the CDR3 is TGTGCCAGCAGTGCCCTAGAGGGAATTTTGTCAGATACGCAGTATTTT. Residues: CASSALEGILSDTQYF.

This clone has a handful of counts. The CDR3 protein is CATSPYRDSSEQYF. CDR3 coding DNA: TGTGCCACCAGCCCCTACCGGGACAGTTCCGAGCAGTACTTC. V is TRBV15 and J is TRBJ2-7, with 7 bases fitting TRBD1. The CDR3 sequence is 14 residues long. Trimming cost V 5 bases and J 6 bases; bases outside gene matches: 10. The germline V gene has CDR1 LNHNV and CDR2 YYDKDF (reference sequence).

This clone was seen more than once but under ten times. In DNA form, the CDR3 reads TGTGCCAGGACCGGGGGTAGCGACCCTGAAGCTTTCTTT. It encodes CARTGGSDPEAFF. The chain recombines TRBV6-8 with TRBJ1-1, with D perhaps TRBD1 (5 bases). Trimming took off 9 bases at V and 6 bases at J, with 17 bases between the two ends. Germline CDR1 reads MNHGY; CDR2 reads SAAAGT. The CDR3 runs 13 residues.

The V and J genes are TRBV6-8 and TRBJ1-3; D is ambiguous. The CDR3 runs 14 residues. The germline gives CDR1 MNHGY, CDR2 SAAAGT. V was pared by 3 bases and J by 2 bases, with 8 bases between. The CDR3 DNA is TGTGCCAGCAGTTATAACGGGGCTGGAAACACCATATATTTT. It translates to CASSYNGAGNTIYF.

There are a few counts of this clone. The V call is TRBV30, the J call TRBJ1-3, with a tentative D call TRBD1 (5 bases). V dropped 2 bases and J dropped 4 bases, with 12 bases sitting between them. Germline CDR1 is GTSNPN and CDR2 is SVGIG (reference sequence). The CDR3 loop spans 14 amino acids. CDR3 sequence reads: CAWSSGTSGNTIYF. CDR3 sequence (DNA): TGTGCCTGGAGTTCCGGGACCTCAGGAAACACCATATATTTT. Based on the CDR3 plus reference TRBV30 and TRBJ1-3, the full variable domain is SQTIHQWPATLVQPVGSPLSLECTVEGTSNPNLYWYRQAAGRGLQLLFYSVGIGQISSEVPQNLSASRPQDRQFILSSKKLLLSDSGFYLCAWSSGTSGNTIYFGEGSWLTVV.

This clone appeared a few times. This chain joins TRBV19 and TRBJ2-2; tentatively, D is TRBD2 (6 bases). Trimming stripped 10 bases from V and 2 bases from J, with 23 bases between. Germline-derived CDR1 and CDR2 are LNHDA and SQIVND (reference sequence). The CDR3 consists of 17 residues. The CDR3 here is CATTPASAGKNTGELFF. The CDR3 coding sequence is TGTGCCACCACGCCTGCAAGTGCGGGAAAAAACACCGGGGAGCTGTTTTTT. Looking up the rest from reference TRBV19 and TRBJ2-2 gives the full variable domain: DGGITQSPKYLFRKEGQNVTLSCEQNLNHDAMYWYRQDPGQGLRLIYYSQIVNDFQKGDIAEGYSVSREKKESFPLTVTSAQKNPTAFYLCATTPASAGKNTGELFFGEGSRLTVL.

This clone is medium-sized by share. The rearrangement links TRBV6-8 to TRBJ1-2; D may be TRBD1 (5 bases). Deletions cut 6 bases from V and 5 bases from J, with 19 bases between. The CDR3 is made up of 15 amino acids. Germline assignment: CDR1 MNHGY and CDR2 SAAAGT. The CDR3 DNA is TGTGCCAGCAGATTTCAGGGAAAAGGAGGGTATGGCTACACCTTC. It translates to CASRFQGKGGYGYTF.